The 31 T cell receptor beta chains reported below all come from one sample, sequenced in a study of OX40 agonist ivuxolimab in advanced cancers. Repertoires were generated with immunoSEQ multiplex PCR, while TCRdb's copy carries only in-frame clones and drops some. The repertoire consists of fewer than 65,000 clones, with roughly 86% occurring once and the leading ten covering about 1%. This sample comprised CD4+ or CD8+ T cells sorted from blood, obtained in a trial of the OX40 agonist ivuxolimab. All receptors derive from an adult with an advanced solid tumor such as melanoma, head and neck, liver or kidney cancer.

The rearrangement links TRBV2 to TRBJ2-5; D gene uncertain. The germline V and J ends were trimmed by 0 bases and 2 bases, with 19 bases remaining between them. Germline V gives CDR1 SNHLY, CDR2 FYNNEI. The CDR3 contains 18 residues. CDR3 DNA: TGTGCCAGCAGTGAAGCCGTAGGAAGGGCCCTCCTACAAGAGACCCAGTACTTC. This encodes CASSEAVGRALLQETQYF.

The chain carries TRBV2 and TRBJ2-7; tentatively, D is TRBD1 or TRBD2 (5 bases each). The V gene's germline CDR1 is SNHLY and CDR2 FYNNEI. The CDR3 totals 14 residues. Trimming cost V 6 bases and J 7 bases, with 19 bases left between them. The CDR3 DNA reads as TGTGCCAGCAGGGCCGGGGACGTGGCGCGGGAGCAGTACTTC. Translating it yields CASRAGDVAREQYF.

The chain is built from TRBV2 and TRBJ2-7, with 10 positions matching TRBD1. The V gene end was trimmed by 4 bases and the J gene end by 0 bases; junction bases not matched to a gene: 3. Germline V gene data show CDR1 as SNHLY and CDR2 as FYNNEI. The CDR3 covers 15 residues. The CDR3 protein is CASSVGQGTSYEQYF. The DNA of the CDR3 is TGTGCCAGCAGTGTGGGACAGGGGACCTCCTACGAGCAGTACTTC.

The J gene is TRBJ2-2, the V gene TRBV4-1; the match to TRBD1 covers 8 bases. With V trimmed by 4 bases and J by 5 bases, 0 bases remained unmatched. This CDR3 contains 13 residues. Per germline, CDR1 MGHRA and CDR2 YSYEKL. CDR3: CASSRTGTGELFF. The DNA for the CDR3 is TGCGCCAGCAGCCGGACAGGGACCGGGGAGCTGTTTTTT.

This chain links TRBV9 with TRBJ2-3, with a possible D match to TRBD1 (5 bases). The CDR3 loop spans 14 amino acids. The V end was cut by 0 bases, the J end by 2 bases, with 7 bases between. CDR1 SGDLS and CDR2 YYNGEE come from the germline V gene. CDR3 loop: CASSVAGYTDTQYF. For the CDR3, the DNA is TGTGCCAGCAGCGTAGCAGGGTACACAGATACGCAGTATTTT.

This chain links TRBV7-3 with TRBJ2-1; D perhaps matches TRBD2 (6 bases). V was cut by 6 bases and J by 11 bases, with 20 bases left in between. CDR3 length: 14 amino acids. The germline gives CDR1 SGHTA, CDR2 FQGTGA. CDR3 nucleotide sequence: TGTGCCAGCAGTCAATCGCCTTCTAGCGTCCAGCAGTTCTTC. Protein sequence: CASSQSPSSVQQFF.

Here the CDR3 reads CASSQPGGLSEKLFF. CDR3 coding DNA: TGTGCCAGCAGCCAACCGGGAGGGCTGAGTGAAAAACTGTTTTTT. The chain is built from TRBV28 and TRBJ1-4; D call uncertain. CDR1 is MDHEN and CDR2 is SYDVKM in the germline V gene. This CDR3 contains 15 residues. Trimming cost V 6 bases and J 7 bases, with 18 bases left between them.

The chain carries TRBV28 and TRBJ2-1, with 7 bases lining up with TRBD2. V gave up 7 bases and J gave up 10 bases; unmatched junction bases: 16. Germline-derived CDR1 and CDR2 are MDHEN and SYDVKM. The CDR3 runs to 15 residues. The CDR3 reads CASNSQASGSREQFF. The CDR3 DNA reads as TGTGCCAGCAACTCTCAGGCTAGCGGATCCAGGGAGCAGTTCTTC.

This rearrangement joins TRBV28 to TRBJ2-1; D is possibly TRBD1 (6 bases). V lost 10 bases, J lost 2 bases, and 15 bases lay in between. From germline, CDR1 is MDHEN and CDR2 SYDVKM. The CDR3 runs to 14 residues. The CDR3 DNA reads TGTGCCACGACTGAACAGGGAGCCTACAATGAGCAGTTCTTC. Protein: CATTEQGAYNEQFF.

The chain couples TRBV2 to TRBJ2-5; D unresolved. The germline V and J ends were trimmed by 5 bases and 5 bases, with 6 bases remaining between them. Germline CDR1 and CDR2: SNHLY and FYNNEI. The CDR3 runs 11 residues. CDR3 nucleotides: TGTGCCAGCAGTTACGGGGAGACCCAGTACTTC. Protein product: CASSYGETQYF.

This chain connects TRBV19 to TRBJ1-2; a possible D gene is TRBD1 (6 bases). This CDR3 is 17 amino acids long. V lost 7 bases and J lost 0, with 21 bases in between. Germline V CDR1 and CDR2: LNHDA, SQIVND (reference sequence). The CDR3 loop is CASTDSDTPATNYGYTF. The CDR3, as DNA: TGTGCCAGTACGGACAGCGATACCCCTGCCACTAACTATGGCTACACCTTC.

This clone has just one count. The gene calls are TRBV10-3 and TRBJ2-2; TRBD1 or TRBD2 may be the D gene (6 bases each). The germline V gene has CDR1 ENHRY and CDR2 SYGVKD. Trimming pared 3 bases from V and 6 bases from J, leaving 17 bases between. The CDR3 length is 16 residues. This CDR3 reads CAISDFQGRRAGELFF. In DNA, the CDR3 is TGTGCCATCAGTGATTTTCAGGGGAGGAGAGCCGGGGAGCTGTTTTTT.

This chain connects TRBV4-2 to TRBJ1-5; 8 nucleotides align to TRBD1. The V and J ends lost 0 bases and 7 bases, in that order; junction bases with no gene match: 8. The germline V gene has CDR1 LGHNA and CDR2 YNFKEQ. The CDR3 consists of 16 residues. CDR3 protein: CASSQEASRGPQPQHF. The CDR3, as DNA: TGTGCCAGCAGCCAAGAGGCAAGCAGGGGGCCCCAGCCCCAGCATTTT.

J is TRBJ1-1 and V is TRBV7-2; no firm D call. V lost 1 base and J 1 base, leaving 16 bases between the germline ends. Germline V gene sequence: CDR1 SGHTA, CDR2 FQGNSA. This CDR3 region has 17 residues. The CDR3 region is CASSLDFTLLRNTEAFF. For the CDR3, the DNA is TGTGCCAGCAGCTTAGACTTCACATTATTAAGGAACACTGAAGCTTTCTTT.

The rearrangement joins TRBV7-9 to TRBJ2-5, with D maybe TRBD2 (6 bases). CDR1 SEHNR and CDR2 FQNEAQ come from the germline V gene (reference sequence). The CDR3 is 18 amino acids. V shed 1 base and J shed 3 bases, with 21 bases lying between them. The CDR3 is CASSLGDVGREWKETQYF. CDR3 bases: TGTGCCAGCAGCTTAGGGGATGTCGGCCGGGAGTGGAAAGAGACCCAGTACTTC.

CDR3 protein: CASSSRGLADAYEQYF. The CDR3 DNA sequence: TGTGCCAGCAGCTCCCGCGGACTAGCGGATGCCTACGAGCAGTACTTC. This chain links TRBV7-8 with TRBJ2-7; TRBD2 aligns across 10 bases. CDR3 size: 16 residues. Germline lookup yields CDR1 SGHVS and CDR2 FQNEAQ. V lost 4 bases and J lost 2; bases outside the gene matches: 8. The complete variable domain, with remaining parts taken from reference TRBV7-8 and TRBJ2-7, reads GAGVSQSPRYKVAKRGQDVALRCDPISGHVSLFWYQQALGQGPEFLTYFQNEAQLDKSGLPSDRFFAERPEGSVSTLKIQRTQQEDSAVYLCASSSRGLADAYEQYFGPGTRLTVT.

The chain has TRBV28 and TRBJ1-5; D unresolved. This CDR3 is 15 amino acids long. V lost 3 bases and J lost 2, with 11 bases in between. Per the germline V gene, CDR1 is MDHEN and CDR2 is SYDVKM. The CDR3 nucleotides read TGTGCCAGCAGTTTCGGAGGGCCGGGCAATCAGCCCCAGCATTTT. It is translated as CASSFGGPGNQPQHF. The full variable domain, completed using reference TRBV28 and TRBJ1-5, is DVKVTQSSRYLVKRTGEKVFLECVQDMDHENMFWYRQDPGLGLRLIYFSYDVKMKEKGDIPEGYSVSREKKERFSLILESASTNQTSMYLCASSFGGPGNQPQHFGDGTRLSIL.

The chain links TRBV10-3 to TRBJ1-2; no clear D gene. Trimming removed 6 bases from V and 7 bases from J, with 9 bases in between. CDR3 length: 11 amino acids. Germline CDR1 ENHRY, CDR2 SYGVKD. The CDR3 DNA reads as TGTGCCATCAGAGGAGGATTTGGCTACACCTTC. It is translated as CAIRGGFGYTF.

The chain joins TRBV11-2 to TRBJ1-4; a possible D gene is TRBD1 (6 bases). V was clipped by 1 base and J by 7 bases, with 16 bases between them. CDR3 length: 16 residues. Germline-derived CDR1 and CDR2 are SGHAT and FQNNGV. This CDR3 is CASSLVPRGRREKLFF. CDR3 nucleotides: TGTGCCAGCAGCTTAGTTCCCAGGGGCCGCCGTGAAAAACTGTTTTTT.

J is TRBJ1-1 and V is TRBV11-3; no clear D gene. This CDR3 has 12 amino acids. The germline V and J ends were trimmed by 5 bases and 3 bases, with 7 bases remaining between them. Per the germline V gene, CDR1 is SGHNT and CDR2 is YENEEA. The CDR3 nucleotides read TGTGCCAGCAGCAAGCAAGACACTGAAGCTTTCTTT. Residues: CASSKQDTEAFF.

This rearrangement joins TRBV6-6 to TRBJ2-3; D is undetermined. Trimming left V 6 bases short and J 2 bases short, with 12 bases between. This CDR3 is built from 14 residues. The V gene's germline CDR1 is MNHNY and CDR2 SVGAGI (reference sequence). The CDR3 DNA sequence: TGTGCCAGCAGCCCGGGTAGGAACACAGATACGCAGTATTTT. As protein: CASSPGRNTDTQYF.

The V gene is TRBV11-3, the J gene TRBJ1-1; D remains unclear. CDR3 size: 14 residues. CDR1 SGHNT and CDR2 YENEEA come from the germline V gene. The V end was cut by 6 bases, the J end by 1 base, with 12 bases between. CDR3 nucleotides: TGTGCCAGCAGTCTCAGCGGCGGGAACACTGAAGCTTTCTTT. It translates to CASSLSGGNTEAFF.

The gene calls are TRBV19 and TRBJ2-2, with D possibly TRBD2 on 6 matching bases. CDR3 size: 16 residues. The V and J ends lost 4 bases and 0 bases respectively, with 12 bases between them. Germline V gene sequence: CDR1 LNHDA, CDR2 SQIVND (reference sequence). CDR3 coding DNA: TGTGCCAGTAGTAAAAGACTAGGGTCGAACACCGGGGAGCTGTTTTTT. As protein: CASSKRLGSNTGELFF.

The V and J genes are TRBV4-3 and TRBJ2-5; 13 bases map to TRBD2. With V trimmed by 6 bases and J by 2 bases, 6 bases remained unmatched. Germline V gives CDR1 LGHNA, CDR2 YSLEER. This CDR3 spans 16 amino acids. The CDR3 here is CASSSSGLAGQETQYF. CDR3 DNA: TGCGCCAGCAGTTCCTCGGGACTAGCGGGACAAGAGACCCAGTACTTC.

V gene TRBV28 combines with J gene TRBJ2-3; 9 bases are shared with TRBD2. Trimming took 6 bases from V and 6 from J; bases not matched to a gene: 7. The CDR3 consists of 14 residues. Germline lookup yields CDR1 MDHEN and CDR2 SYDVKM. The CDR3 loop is CASRRGRARDTQYF. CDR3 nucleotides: TGTGCCAGCAGACGCGGGAGGGCCCGGGATACGCAGTATTTT.

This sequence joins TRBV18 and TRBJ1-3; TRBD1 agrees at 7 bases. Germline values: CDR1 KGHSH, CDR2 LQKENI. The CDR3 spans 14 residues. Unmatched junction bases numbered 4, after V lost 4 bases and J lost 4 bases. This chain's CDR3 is CASSQGARGNTIYF. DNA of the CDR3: TGTGCCAGCTCACAGGGGGCGCGAGGAAACACCATATATTTT.

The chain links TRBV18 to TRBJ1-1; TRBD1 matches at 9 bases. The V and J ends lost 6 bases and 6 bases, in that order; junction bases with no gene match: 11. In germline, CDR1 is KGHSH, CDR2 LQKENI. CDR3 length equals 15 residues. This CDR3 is CASSPGTGGKAEAFF. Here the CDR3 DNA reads TGTGCCAGCTCCCCTGGCACAGGGGGCAAGGCTGAAGCTTTCTTT.

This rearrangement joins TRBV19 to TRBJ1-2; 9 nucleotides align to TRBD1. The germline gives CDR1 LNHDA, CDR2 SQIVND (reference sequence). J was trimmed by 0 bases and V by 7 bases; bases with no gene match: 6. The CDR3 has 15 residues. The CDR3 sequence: CASKTGGAANYGYTF. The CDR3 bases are TGTGCCAGTAAAACAGGGGGCGCAGCTAACTATGGCTACACCTTC. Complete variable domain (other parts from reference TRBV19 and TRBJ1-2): DGGITQSPKYLFRKEGQNVTLSCEQNLNHDAMYWYRQDPGQGLRLIYYSQIVNDFQKGDIAEGYSVSREKKESFPLTVTSAQKNPTAFYLCASKTGGAANYGYTFGSGTRLTVV.

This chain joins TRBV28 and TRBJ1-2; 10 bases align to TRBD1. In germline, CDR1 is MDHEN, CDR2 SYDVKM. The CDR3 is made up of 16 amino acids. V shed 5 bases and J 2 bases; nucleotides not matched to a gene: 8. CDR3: CASSDQRTGGNYGYTF. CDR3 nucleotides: TGTGCCAGCAGTGACCAACGGACAGGGGGGAACTATGGCTACACCTTC.

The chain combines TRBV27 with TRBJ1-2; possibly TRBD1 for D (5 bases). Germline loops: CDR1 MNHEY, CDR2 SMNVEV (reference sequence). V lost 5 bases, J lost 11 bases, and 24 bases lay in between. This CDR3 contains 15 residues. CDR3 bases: TGTGCCAGCAGTCCCTACCCGGCCCGACGTCAGGGTTACACCTTC. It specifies CASSPYPARRQGYTF.

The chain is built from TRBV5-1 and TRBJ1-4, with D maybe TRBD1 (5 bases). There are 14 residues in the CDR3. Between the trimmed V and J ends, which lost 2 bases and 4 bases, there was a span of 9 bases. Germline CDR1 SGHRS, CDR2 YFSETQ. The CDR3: CASSFGAGNEKLFF. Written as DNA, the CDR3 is TGCGCCAGCAGCTTCGGGGCGGGTAATGAAAAACTGTTTTTT.